This T cell receptor (beta chain) was observed in a study of shared T cell receptors in the human thymus. TCRdb keeps only in-frame clones here, not all; method: immunoSEQ multiplex PCR. This sample carries roughly 710,000 clones, approximately 83% of them seen once, and the ten largest clones take more than 0.01%. The germline V and J ends were trimmed by 3 bases and 0 bases, with 17 bases remaining between them. This CDR3 has 18 residues. CDR1 is MDHEN and CDR2 is SYDVKM in the germline V gene. The same specimen was also included in a second study, on human thymus T cells. This second report adds: Finnish infants who were healthy and having corrective surgery for congenital heart defects made up the donors. Thymic and blood repertoires seemed to favor certain V and J genes.

The TCR originated in a girl in the first two years of life with a congenital heart defect. The specimen sequenced was thymocytes. The gene calls are TRBV28 and TRBJ1-4, with D perhaps matching TRBD1 (6 bases). The CDR3 bases are TGTGCCAGCAGTTTGACACAGGGCCCGACCGCAACTAATGAAAAACTGTTTTTT. Its translation is CASSLTQGPTATNEKLFF.